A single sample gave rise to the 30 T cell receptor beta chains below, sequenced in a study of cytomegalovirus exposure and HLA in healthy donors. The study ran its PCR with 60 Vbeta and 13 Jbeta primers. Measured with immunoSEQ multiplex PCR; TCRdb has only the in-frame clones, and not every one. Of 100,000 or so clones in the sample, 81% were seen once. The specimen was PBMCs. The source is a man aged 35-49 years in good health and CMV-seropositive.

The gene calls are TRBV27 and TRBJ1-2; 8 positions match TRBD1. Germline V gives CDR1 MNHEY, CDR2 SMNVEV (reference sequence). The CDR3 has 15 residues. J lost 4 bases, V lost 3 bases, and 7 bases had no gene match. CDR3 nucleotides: TGTGCCAGCAGTTTCCCGGACAGGGAGGTCTATGGCTACACCTTC. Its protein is CASSFPDREVYGYTF.

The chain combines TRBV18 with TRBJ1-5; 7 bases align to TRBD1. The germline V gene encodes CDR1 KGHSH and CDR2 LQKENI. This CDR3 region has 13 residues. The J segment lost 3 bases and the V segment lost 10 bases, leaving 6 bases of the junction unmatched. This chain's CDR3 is CATKGQINQPQHF. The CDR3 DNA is TGTGCCACCAAGGGACAGATCAATCAGCCCCAGCATTTT.

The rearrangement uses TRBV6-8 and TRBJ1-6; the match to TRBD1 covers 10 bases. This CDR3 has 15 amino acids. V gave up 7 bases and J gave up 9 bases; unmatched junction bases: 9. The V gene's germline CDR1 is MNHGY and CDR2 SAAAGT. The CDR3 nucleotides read TGTGCCAGCATCGTTAGGGACAGGGGTTGTTCACCCCTCCACTTT. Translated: CASIVRDRGCSPLHF.

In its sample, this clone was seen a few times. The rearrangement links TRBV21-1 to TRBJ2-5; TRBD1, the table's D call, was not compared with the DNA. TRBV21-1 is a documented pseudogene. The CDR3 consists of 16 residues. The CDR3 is CASSRRAGGPQETQYF. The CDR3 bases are TGTGCCAGCAGCAGGCGGGCAGGGGGGCCTCAAGAGACCCAGTACTTC.

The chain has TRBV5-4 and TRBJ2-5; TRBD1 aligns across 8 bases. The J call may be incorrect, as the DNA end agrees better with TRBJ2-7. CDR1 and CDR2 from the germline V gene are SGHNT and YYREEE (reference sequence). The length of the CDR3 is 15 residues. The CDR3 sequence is CASSFAQTGESEQYF. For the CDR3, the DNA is TGTGCCAGCAGTTTTGCCCAGACAGGGGAAAGCGAGCAGTACTTC.

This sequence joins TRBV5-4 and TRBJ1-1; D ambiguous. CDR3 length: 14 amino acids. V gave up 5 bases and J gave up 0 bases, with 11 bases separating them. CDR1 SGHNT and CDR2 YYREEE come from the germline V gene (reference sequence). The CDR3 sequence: CASSVSWLNTEAFF. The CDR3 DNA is TGTGCCAGCAGTGTGAGTTGGTTGAACACTGAAGCTTTCTTT. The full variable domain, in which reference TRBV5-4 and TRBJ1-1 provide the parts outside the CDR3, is ETGVTQSPTHLIKTRGQQVTLRCSSQSGHNTVSWYQQALGQGPQFIFQYYREEENGRGNFPPRFSGLQFPNYSSELNVNALELDDSALYLCASSVSWLNTEAFFGQGTRLTVV.

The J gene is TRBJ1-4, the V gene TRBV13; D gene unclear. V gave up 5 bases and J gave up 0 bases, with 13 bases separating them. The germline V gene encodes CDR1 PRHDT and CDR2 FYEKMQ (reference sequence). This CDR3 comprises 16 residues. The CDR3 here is CASSPGVRATNEKLFF. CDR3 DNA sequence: TGTGCCAGCAGCCCCGGGGTTCGAGCAACTAATGAAAAACTGTTTTTT.

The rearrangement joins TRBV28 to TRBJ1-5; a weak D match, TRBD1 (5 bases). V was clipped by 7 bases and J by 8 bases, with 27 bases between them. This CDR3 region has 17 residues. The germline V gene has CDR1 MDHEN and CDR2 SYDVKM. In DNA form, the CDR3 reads TGTGCCAGCATGAAGGGGAATTGGGCCGGCGCGGGAGAGCCCCAGCATTTT. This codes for CASMKGNWAGAGEPQHF.

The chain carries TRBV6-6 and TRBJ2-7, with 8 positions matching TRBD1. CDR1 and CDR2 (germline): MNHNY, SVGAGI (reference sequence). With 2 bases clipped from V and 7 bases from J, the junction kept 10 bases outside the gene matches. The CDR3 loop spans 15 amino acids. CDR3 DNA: TGTGCCAGCAGTTACACGACAGGGGCAACGGGGGAGCAGTACTTC. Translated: CASSYTTGATGEQYF.

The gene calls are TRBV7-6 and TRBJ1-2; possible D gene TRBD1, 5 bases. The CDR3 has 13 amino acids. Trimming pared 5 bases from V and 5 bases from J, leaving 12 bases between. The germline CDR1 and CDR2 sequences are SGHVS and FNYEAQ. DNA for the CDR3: TGTGCCAGCAGCCCTAGGGAGGGGTATGGCTACACCTTC. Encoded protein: CASSPREGYGYTF. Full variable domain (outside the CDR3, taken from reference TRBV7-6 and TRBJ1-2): GAGVSQSPRYKVTKRGQDVALRCDPISGHVSLYWYRQALGQGPEFLTYFNYEAQQDKSGLPNDRFSAERPEGSISTLTIQRTEQRDSAMYRCASSPREGYGYTFGSGTRLTVV.

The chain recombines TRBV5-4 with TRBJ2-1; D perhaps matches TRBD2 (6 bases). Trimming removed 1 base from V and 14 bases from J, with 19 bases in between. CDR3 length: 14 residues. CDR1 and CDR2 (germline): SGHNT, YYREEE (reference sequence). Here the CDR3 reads CASSLQGRGGVKFF. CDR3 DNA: TGTGCCAGCAGCTTGCAGGGTCGTGGAGGGGTGAAGTTCTTC.

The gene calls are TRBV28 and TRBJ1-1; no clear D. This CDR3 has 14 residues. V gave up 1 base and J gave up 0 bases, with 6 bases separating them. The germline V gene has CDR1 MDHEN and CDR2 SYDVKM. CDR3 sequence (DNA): TGTGCCAGCAGTTTATCCCAGGTGAACACTGAAGCTTTCTTT. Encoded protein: CASSLSQVNTEAFF.

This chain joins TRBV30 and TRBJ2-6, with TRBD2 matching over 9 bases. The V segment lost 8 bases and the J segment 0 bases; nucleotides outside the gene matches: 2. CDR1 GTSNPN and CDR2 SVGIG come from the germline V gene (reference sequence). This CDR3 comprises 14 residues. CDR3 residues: CAGRGGSGANVLTF. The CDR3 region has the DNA TGTGCCGGGCGGGGGGGCTCTGGGGCCAACGTCCTGACTTTC.

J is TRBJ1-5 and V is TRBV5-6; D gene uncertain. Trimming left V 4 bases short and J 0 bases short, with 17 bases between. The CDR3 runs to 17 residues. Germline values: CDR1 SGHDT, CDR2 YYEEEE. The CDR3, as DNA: TGTGCCAGCAGCAACTCTCTGGGCCTTTATAGCAATCAGCCCCAGCATTTT. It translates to CASSNSLGLYSNQPQHF.

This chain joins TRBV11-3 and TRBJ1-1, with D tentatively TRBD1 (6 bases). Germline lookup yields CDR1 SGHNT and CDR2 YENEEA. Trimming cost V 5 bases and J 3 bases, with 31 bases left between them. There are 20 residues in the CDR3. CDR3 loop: CASSIYPNPDRSPGDTEAFF. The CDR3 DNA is TGTGCCAGCAGCATTTATCCCAACCCCGACAGGTCCCCAGGAGACACTGAAGCTTTCTTT. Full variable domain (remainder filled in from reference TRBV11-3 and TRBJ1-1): EAGVVQSPRYKIIEKKQPVAFWCNPISGHNTLYWYLQNLGQGPELLIRYENEEAVDDSQLPKDRFSAERLKGVDSTLKIQPAELGDSAVYLCASSIYPNPDRSPGDTEAFFGQGTRLTVV.

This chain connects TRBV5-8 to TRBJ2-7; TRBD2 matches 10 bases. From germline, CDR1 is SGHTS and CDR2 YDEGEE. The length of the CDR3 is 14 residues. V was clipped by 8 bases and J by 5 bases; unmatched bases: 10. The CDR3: CASRERGGPNEQYF. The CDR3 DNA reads TGTGCCAGTAGAGAGCGGGGGGGCCCGAACGAGCAGTACTTC. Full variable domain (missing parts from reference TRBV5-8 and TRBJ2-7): EAGVTQSPTHLIKTRGQQATLRCSPISGHTSVYWYQQALGLGLQFLLWYDEGEERNRGNFPPRFSGRQFPNYSSELNVNALELEDSALYLCASRERGGPNEQYFGPGTRLTVT.

As DNA, the CDR3 is TGTGCCAGCAGTGAATTTGCAAGGGGGCTTTACGAGCAGTACTTC. Translation: CASSEFARGLYEQYF. The chain carries TRBV25-1 and TRBJ2-7, with 7 bases that match TRBD1. The CDR3 extends over 15 amino acids. Trimming removed 1 base from V and 4 bases from J; junction bases left unmatched: 7. Germline CDR1 is MGHDK and CDR2 is SYGVNS.

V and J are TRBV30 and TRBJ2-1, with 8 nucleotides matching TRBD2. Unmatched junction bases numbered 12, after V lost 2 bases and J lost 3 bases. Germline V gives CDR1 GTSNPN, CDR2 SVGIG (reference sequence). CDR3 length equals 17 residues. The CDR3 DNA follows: TGTGCCTGGAGTCTTAGCGGGAACTTACTCCTCTACAATGAGCAGTTCTTC. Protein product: CAWSLSGNLLLYNEQFF.

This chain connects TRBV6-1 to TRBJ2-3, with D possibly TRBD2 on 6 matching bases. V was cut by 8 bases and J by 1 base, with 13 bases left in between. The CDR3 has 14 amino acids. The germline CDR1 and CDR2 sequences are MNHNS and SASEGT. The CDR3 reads CASAGTYGTDTQYF. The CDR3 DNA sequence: TGTGCCAGCGCAGGGACTTACGGCACAGATACGCAGTATTTT.

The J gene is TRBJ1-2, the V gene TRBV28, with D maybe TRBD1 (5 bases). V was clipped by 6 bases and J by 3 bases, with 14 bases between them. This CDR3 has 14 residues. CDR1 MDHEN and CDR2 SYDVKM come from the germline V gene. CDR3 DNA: TGTGCCAGCAGCCTCACGGGGGGATACTATGGCTACACCTTC. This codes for CASSLTGGYYGYTF.

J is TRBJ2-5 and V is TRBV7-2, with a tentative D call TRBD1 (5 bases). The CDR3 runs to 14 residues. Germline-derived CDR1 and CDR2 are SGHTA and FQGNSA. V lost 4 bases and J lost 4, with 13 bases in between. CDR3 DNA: TGTGCCAGCAGCTCTCAGGGAACGGGAGAGACCCAGTACTTC. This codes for CASSSQGTGETQYF.

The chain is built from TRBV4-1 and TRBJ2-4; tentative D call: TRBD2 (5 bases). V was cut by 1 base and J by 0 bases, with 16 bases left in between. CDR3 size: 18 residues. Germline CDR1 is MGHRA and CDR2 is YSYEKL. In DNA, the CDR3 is TGCGCCAGCAGCCAAGGTGCACAGAGAGGGTTAGCCAAAAACATTCAGTACTTC. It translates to CASSQGAQRGLAKNIQYF.

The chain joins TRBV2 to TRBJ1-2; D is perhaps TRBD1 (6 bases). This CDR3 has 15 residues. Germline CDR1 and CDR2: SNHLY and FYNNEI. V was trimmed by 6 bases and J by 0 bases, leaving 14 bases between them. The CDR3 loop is CASRMDSRANYGYTF. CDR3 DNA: TGTGCCAGCAGAATGGACAGCAGAGCTAACTATGGCTACACCTTC. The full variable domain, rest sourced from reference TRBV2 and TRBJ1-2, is EPEVTQTPSHQVTQMGQEVILRCVPISNHLYFYWYRQILGQKVEFLVSFYNNEISEKSEIFDDQFSVERPDGSNFTLKIRSTKLEDSAMYFCASRMDSRANYGYTFGSGTRLTVV.

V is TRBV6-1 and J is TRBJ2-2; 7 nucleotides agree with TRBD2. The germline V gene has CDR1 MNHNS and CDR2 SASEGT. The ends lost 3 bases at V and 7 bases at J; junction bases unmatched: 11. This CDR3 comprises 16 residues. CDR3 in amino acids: CASSEGSGAVYGELFF. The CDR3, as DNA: TGTGCCAGCAGTGAGGGGAGCGGGGCTGTTTACGGGGAGCTGTTTTTT.

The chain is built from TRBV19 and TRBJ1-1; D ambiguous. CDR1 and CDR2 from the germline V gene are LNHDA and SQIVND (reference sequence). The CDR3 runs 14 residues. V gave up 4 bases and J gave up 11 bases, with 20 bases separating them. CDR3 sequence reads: CASSTLVGSLVAFF. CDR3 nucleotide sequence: TGTGCCAGTAGTACGCTGGTGGGTAGCCTTGTTGCTTTCTTT.

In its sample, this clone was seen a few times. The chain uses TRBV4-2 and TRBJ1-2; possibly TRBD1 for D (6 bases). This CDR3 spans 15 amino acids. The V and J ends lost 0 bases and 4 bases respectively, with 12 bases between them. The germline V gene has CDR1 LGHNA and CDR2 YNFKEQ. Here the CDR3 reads CASSQDLAGAYGYTF. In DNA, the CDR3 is TGTGCCAGCAGCCAAGATCTTGCAGGGGCCTATGGCTACACCTTC.

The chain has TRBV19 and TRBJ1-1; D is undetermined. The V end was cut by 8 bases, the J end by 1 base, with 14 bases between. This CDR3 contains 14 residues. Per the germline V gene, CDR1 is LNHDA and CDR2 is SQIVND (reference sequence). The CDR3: CASSYEVRNTEAFF. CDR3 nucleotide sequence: TGTGCCAGTTCCTACGAGGTCAGGAACACTGAAGCTTTCTTT.

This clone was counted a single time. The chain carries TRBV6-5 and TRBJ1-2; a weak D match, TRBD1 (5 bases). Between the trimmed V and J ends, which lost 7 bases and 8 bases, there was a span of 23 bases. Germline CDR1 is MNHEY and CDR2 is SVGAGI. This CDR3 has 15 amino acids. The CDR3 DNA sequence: TGTGCCAGCACCAACCCAGAAACGGACAAAGGGGGCTACACCTTC. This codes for CASTNPETDKGGYTF.

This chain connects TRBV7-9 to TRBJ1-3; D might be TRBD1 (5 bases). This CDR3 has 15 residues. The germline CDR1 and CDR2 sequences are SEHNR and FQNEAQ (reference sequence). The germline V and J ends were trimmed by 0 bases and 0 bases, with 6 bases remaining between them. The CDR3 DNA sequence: TGTGCCAGCAGCTTAGCAGGGGTCTCTGGAAACACCATATATTTT. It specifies CASSLAGVSGNTIYF.

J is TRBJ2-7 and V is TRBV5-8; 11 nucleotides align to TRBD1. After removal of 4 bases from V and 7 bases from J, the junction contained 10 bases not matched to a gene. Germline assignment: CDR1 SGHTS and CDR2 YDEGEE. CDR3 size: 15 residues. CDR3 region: CASSATGTGGPEQYF. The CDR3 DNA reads TGTGCCAGCAGCGCGACCGGGACAGGGGGACCTGAGCAGTACTTC. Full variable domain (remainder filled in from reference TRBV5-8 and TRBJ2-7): EAGVTQSPTHLIKTRGQQATLRCSPISGHTSVYWYQQALGLGLQFLLWYDEGEERNRGNFPPRFSGRQFPNYSSELNVNALELEDSALYLCASSATGTGGPEQYFGPGTRLTVT.